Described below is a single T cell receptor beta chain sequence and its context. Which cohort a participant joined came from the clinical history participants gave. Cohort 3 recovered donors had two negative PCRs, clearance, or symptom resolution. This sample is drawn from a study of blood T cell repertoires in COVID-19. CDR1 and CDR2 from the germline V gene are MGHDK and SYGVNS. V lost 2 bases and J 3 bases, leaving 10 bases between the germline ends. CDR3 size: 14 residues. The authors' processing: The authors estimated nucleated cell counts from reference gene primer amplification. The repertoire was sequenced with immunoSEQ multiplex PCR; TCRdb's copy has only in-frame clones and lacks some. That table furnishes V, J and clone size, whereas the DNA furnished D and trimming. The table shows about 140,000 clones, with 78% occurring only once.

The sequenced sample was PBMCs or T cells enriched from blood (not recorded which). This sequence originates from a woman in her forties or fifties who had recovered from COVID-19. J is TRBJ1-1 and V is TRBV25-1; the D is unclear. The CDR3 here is CASSEPPYDTEAFF. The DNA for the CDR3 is TGTGCCAGCAGTGAACCCCCCTATGACACTGAAGCTTTCTTT.